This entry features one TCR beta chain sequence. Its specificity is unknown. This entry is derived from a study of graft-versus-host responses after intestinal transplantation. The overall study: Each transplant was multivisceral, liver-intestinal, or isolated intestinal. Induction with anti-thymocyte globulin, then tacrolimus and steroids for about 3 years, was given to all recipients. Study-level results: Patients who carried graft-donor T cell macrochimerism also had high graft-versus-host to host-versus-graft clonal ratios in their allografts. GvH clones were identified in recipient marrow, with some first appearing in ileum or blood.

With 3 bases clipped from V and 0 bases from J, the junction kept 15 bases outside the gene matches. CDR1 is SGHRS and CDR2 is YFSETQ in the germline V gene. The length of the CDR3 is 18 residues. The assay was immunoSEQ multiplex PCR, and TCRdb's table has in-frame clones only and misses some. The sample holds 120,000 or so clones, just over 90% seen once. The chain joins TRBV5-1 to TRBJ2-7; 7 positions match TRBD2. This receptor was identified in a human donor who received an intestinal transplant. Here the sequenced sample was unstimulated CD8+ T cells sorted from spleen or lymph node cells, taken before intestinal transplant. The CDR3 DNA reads TGCGCCAGCAGCTCCCCCACCCCGGGAGGCCCTAGCTCCTACGAGCAGTACTTC. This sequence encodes CASSSPTPGGPSSYEQYF.